A single sample is the source of the 30 T cell receptor beta chains below, sequenced in a study of T cell responses to AZD1222 COVID-19 vaccine. TCRdb's copy holds only in-frame clones and misses some; the assay was immunoSEQ multiplex PCR. This sample has approximately 80,000 clones; about 85% occur once, and the top ten carry over 20%. The sample in question was peripheral blood, obtained on day 0 of AZD1222 vaccination. The receptors derive from an adult in good health.

Only one count was recorded for this clone. This sequence joins TRBV6-5 and TRBJ2-3; D remains unclear. CDR1 and CDR2 (germline): MNHEY, SVGAGI. This CDR3 contains 13 residues. The ends were cut back, 4 bases at V and 6 bases at J, with 11 bases in the middle. DNA of the CDR3: TGTGCCAGCAGTTTAGTAAGGGCCGATACGCAGTATTTT. Translating it yields CASSLVRADTQYF.

The rearrangement joins TRBV3-1 (or the pseudogene TRBV3-2) to TRBJ1-2; tentatively, D is TRBD1 (5 bases). The V end was cut by 0 bases, the J end by 8 bases, with 16 bases between. Germline CDR1 is LGHDT and CDR2 is YNNKEL (reference sequence). The CDR3 loop spans 15 amino acids. CDR3 residues: CASSQDLGPRAGYTF. CDR3 nucleotide sequence: TGTGCCAGCAGCCAAGATTTAGGCCCCAGGGCCGGCTACACCTTC.

The sample holds a few counts of this clone. The same CDR3 is also encoded by other DNA sequences in this sample. V and J are TRBV7-9 and TRBJ2-7; 10 bases map to TRBD2. Germline V gene data show CDR1 as SEHNR and CDR2 as FQNEAQ (reference sequence). V lost 5 bases and J lost 7; bases outside the gene matches: 11. This CDR3 is 15 amino acids long. CDR3 DNA: TGTGCCAGCAGCCTAGTCAGCGGGAGGGCGGGGGAGCAGTACTTC. Translating it yields CASSLVSGRAGEQYF. The full variable domain, rest sourced from reference TRBV7-9 and TRBJ2-7, is DTGVSQNPRHKITKRGQNVTFRCDPISEHNRLYWYRQTLGQGPEFLTYFQNEAQLEKSRLLSDRFSAERPKGSFSTLEIQRTEQGDSAMYLCASSLVSGRAGEQYFGPGTRLTVT.

The V call is TRBV7-2, the J call TRBJ2-7; unclear D gene. Germline V lookup: CDR1 SGHTA, CDR2 FQGNSA. The V end was cut by 3 bases, the J end by 3 bases, with 9 bases between. The CDR3 totals 13 residues. The CDR3 region has the DNA TGTGCCAGCAGCTTGGACCACAACTACGAGCAGTACTTC. Its translation: CASSLDHNYEQYF.

This clone was seen a few times. This chain uses TRBV11-3 with TRBJ1-2; D possibly corresponds to TRBD1 (6 bases). This CDR3 has 13 amino acids. V lost 1 base, J lost 3 bases, and 6 bases lay in between. Germline CDR1 reads SGHNT; CDR2 reads YENEEA. The CDR3 DNA reads as TGTGCCAGCAGCTTAGGGACAGACTATGGCTACACCTTC. This encodes CASSLGTDYGYTF.

The V call is TRBV29-1, the J call TRBJ1-2; 7 nucleotides line up with TRBD1. J was trimmed by 4 bases and V by 4 bases; bases with no gene match: 6. The V gene's germline CDR1 is SQVTM and CDR2 ANQGSEA. The CDR3 is 13 residues long. CDR3 in amino acids: CSVGGRGSYGYTF. The CDR3 DNA reads TGCAGCGTTGGAGGCAGGGGGTCCTATGGCTACACCTTC.

The chain recombines TRBV3-1 (or the pseudogene TRBV3-2) with TRBJ1-1; 10 nucleotides agree with TRBD1. This CDR3 spans 16 amino acids. Germline V CDR1 and CDR2: LGHDT, YNNKEL (reference sequence). Trimming removed 3 bases from V and 5 bases from J; junction bases left unmatched: 9. CDR3 amino acids: CASSHLPGTGVTEAFF. In DNA, the CDR3 is TGTGCCAGCAGCCACCTCCCTGGGACAGGGGTTACTGAAGCTTTCTTT.

This rearrangement joins TRBV29-1 to TRBJ1-2, with D uncertain. Trimming pared 3 bases from V and 8 bases from J, leaving 13 bases between. The CDR3 loop spans 12 amino acids. Germline CDR1 is SQVTM and CDR2 is ANQGSEA. CDR3 sequence reads: CSVEYSSSGYTF. The CDR3 DNA is TGCAGCGTTGAGTACAGCTCTTCGGGCTACACCTTC.

The rearrangement links TRBV29-1 to TRBJ1-1; possible D gene TRBD1, 5 bases. The CDR3 runs to 11 residues. Germline CDR1 SQVTM, CDR2 ANQGSEA. Trimming cost V 3 bases and J 10 bases, with 12 bases left between them. CDR3 loop: CSVDRGDGAFF. In DNA, the CDR3 is TGCAGCGTTGATAGGGGTGATGGAGCTTTCTTT.

The gene calls are TRBV28 and TRBJ2-3; D tentatively fits TRBD1 or TRBD2 (5 bases each). Germline V CDR1 and CDR2: MDHEN, SYDVKM. Trimming took off 6 bases at V and 5 bases at J, with 12 bases between the two ends. The CDR3 has 13 residues. DNA for the CDR3: TGTGCCAGCAGCACGGGGCAGAAAGATACGCAGTATTTT. This gives the protein CASSTGQKDTQYF.

CDR3 DNA sequence: TGTGCCAGCAGTCGCTCCGGGACAGCGACCTACGAGCAGTACTTC. Translated: CASSRSGTATYEQYF. The chain has TRBV6-5 and TRBJ2-7; the match to TRBD1 covers 7 bases. Germline V CDR1 and CDR2: MNHEY, SVGAGI. The CDR3 totals 15 residues. J gave up 2 bases and V 5 bases, and 9 bases lay outside the gene matches.

This clone was counted only a few times. This chain joins TRBV18 and TRBJ1-4; D call uncertain. The V and J ends lost 3 bases and 8 bases respectively, with 10 bases between them. This CDR3 contains 13 residues. CDR1 KGHSH and CDR2 LQKENI come from the germline V gene. The CDR3 region is CASSPPDGEKLFF. For the CDR3, the DNA is TGTGCCAGCTCACCCCCGGACGGCGAAAAACTGTTTTTT.

This chain connects TRBV19 to TRBJ1-2; TRBD1 is a possible D gene (6 bases). Germline V gene sequence: CDR1 LNHDA, CDR2 SQIVND (reference sequence). The CDR3 has 13 amino acids. V dropped 8 bases and J dropped 6 bases, with 16 bases sitting between them. CDR3 loop: CASLHRTVDGYTF. The CDR3 nucleotides read TGTGCCAGTTTACATAGGACAGTGGATGGCTACACCTTC.

The chain combines TRBV12-3 or TRBV12-4 with TRBJ2-1; D is unclear. The CDR3 runs to 12 residues. Deletions cut 6 bases from V and 1 base from J, with 4 bases between. The CDR3 nucleotides are TGTGCCAGCAGCGAGTCCTACAATGAGCAGTTCTTC. Translated: CASSESYNEQFF.

This chain uses TRBV6-2 or TRBV6-3 with TRBJ2-5; 7 positions match TRBD2. Trimming removed 6 bases from V and 1 base from J; junction bases left unmatched: 14. Germline assignment: CDR1 MNHEY and CDR2 SVGEGT. CDR3 length equals 17 residues. CDR3 region: CASSPGWGGSLQETQYF. CDR3 DNA sequence: TGTGCCAGCAGCCCCGGTTGGGGCGGGAGTCTCCAAGAGACCCAGTACTTC.

This clone was recorded once. V is TRBV6-1 and J is TRBJ1-2, with D possibly being TRBD1 (5 bases). The CDR3 totals 14 residues. CDR1 and CDR2 from the germline V gene are MNHNS and SASEGT. Trimming took off 3 bases at V and 3 bases at J, with 11 bases between the two ends. The CDR3 nucleotides read TGTGCCAGCAGTGAGTGGGGCCAGGACTATGGCTACACCTTC. Its protein product is CASSEWGQDYGYTF.

The chain is built from TRBV4-2 and TRBJ1-2, with D unclear. CDR1 LGHNA and CDR2 YNFKEQ come from the germline V gene. The CDR3 has 14 residues. V lost 0 bases, J lost 8 bases, and 13 bases lay in between. DNA of the CDR3: TGTGCCAGCAGCCAAGATCGTTTCGGTGGCGGCTACACCTTC. Translation: CASSQDRFGGGYTF.

The V call is TRBV30, the J call TRBJ2-7, with D maybe TRBD2 (5 bases). This CDR3 spans 11 amino acids. The V gene's germline CDR1 is GTSNPN and CDR2 SVGIG (reference sequence). The V end lost 0 bases, the J end lost 8 bases, and 8 bases lay between the germline ends. DNA for the CDR3: TGTGCCTGGAGTGTTGCTAGCCAGCAGTACTTC. This translates into CAWSVASQQYF.

This clone was seen just once. J is TRBJ2-1 and V is TRBV19; possibly TRBD2 for D (7 bases). From germline, CDR1 is LNHDA and CDR2 SQIVND (reference sequence). The V end lost 6 bases, the J end lost 7 bases, and 19 bases lay between the germline ends. The CDR3 contains 15 residues. The CDR3 loop reads CASSVPGRGTNEQFF. CDR3 bases: TGTGCCAGTAGCGTCCCAGGGAGGGGGACAAATGAGCAGTTCTTC.

The chain carries TRBV5-1 and TRBJ2-1; 8 bases align to TRBD1. CDR3 length: 18 residues. V trimming: 1 base; J trimming: 4 bases; junction bases outside the gene matches: 13. Germline-derived CDR1 and CDR2 are SGHRS and YFSETQ. This chain's CDR3 is CASSLWAQSGTGYNEQFF. In nucleotides, the CDR3 is TGCGCCAGCAGCTTGTGGGCTCAGTCCGGGACAGGTTACAATGAGCAGTTCTTC.

Only one count was recorded for this clone. The gene calls are TRBV6-4 and TRBJ1-5, with a weak D call TRBD1 (5 bases). The CDR3 spans 12 residues. Germline lookup yields CDR1 MRHNA and CDR2 SNTAGT. V was shortened by 8 bases and J by 3 bases, with 8 bases between the two germline ends. CDR3 amino acids: CASSGPNQPQHF. The CDR3, as DNA: TGTGCCAGCTCGGGACCCAATCAGCCCCAGCATTTT.

This chain links TRBV7-8 with TRBJ1-3; D is uncertain. CDR1 is SGHVS, CDR2 FQNEAQ, per germline. The CDR3 sequence is 13 residues long. Trimming took 0 bases from V and 8 from J, leaving 8 bases between them. The CDR3 coding sequence is TGTGCCAGCAGCTTAGCGGGTCGGGACACCATATATTTT. This translates into CASSLAGRDTIYF. Drawing the rest from reference TRBV7-8 and TRBJ1-3, the complete variable domain is GAGVSQSPRYKVAKRGQDVALRCDPISGHVSLFWYQQALGQGPEFLTYFQNEAQLDKSGLPSDRFFAERPEGSVSTLKIQRTQQEDSAVYLCASSLAGRDTIYFGEGSWLTVV.

The genes are TRBV2 and TRBJ1-3, with 10 bases that match TRBD1. Looked up from germline, CDR1 is SNHLY and CDR2 is FYNNEI. CDR3 length equals 15 residues. After removal of 8 bases from V and 1 base from J, the junction contained 5 bases not matched to a gene. CDR3 DNA: TGTGCCAGCCGGGACAGGGGTCGATCTGGAAACACCATATATTTT. It is translated as CASRDRGRSGNTIYF.

The J gene is TRBJ2-7, the V gene TRBV18; 7 bases fit TRBD2. Germline CDR1 is KGHSH and CDR2 is LQKENI. Trimming at V came to 2 bases and at J to 1 base, leaving 5 bases not matched to a gene. CDR3 length: 15 amino acids. The CDR3 nucleotides are TGTGCCAGCTCACCAGGTAGCGGGTCGTCCTACGAGCAGTACTTC. This codes for CASSPGSGSSYEQYF. Drawing the rest from reference TRBV18 and TRBJ2-7, the complete variable domain is NAGVMQNPRHLVRRRGQEARLRCSPMKGHSHVYWYRQLPEEGLKFMVYLQKENIIDESGMPKERFSAEFPKEGPSILRIQQVVRGDSAAYFCASSPGSGSSYEQYFGPGTRLTVT.

The J gene is TRBJ2-1, the V gene TRBV6-4; the D is unclear. Germline CDR1 is MRHNA and CDR2 is SNTAGT. Trimming pared 5 bases from V and 6 bases from J, leaving 11 bases between. The CDR3 spans 13 residues. In nucleotides, the CDR3 is TGTGCCAGCAGTCTAGAACGACGCAATGAGCAGTTCTTC. It translates to CASSLERRNEQFF.

The chain is built from TRBV7-9 and TRBJ1-4, with unresolved D. The V gene's germline CDR1 is SEHNR and CDR2 FQNEAQ (reference sequence). The CDR3 is 14 amino acids. Trimming left V 5 bases short and J 7 bases short, with 14 bases between. CDR3 coding DNA: TGTGCCAGCAGCGAGTCCGCCCCGGGTGAAAAACTGTTTTTT. Its translation is CASSESAPGEKLFF. Together with reference TRBV7-9 and TRBJ1-4, the CDR3 gives the full variable domain: DTGVSQNPRHKITKRGQNVTFRCDPISEHNRLYWYRQTLGQGPEFLTYFQNEAQLEKSRLLSDRFSAERPKGSFSTLEIQRTEQGDSAMYLCASSESAPGEKLFFGSGTQLSVL.

This chain joins TRBV7-6 and TRBJ1-3; weak D call: TRBD1 (5 bases). V shed 5 bases and J shed 1 base, with 15 bases lying between them. Germline lookup yields CDR1 SGHVS and CDR2 FNYEAQ. This CDR3 comprises 16 residues. CDR3 bases: TGTGCCAGCAGCAAGGCCGGGACGCTGTCTGGAAACACCATATATTTT. It is translated as CASSKAGTLSGNTIYF. Together with reference TRBV7-6 and TRBJ1-3, the CDR3 gives the full variable domain: GAGVSQSPRYKVTKRGQDVALRCDPISGHVSLYWYRQALGQGPEFLTYFNYEAQQDKSGLPNDRFSAERPEGSISTLTIQRTEQRDSAMYRCASSKAGTLSGNTIYFGEGSWLTVV.

DNA of the CDR3: TGTGCCAGCAGTCCCCTGGGGGAGACCCAGTACTTC. Translation gives CASSPLGETQYF. This rearrangement joins TRBV28 to TRBJ2-5, with no clear D. Germline V gene sequence: CDR1 MDHEN, CDR2 SYDVKM. With 5 bases removed from V and 5 bases from J, the gap between germline ends came to 9 bases. There are 12 residues in the CDR3.

The chain combines TRBV5-4 with TRBJ1-3, with TRBD1 as a possible D gene (5 bases). CDR3 size: 14 residues. With 2 bases removed from V and 3 bases from J, the gap between germline ends came to 9 bases. Per the germline V gene, CDR1 is SGHNT and CDR2 is YYREEE (reference sequence). This chain's CDR3 is CASSFWGGGNTIYF. The CDR3 coding sequence is TGTGCCAGCAGCTTTTGGGGGGGTGGAAACACCATATATTTT. The entire variable domain, with the rest obtained from reference TRBV5-4 and TRBJ1-3, is as follows: ETGVTQSPTHLIKTRGQQVTLRCSSQSGHNTVSWYQQALGQGPQFIFQYYREEENGRGNFPPRFSGLQFPNYSSELNVNALELDDSALYLCASSFWGGGNTIYFGEGSWLTVV.

The V gene is TRBV4-2, the J gene TRBJ2-3, with D possibly being TRBD2 (6 bases). Germline V gene sequence: CDR1 LGHNA, CDR2 YNFKEQ. The CDR3 is made up of 16 amino acids. V was clipped by 0 bases and J by 3 bases, with 13 bases between them. CDR3 sequence reads: CASSQDASVLTDTQYF. The CDR3 nucleotides read TGTGCCAGCAGCCAAGACGCTAGCGTATTGACAGATACGCAGTATTTT.